This T cell receptor beta chain was recovered during a study of cytomegalovirus exposure and HLA in healthy donors. This clone was seen more than once but under ten times. Healthy individuals who donated bone marrow served as the donors. Use of 60 Vbeta and 13 Jbeta primers characterized the PCR. Sequencing was performed with immunoSEQ multiplex PCR; in TCRdb, only in-frame clones are kept and a portion is missing. The sample shows around 200,000 clones, less than 80% of them seen only once. This CDR3 comprises 15 residues. After removal of 2 bases from V and 5 bases from J, the junction contained 3 bases not matched to a gene. CDR1 and CDR2 from the germline V gene are MNHNY and SVGAGI (reference sequence).

The V and J genes are TRBV6-6 and TRBJ2-1; TRBD2 agrees at 10 bases. The clonotype comes from a girl aged 2 to 10 in good health and CMV-seronegative. Sample: PBMCs. The CDR3: CASSYRTSGNNEQFF. In DNA form, the CDR3 reads TGTGCCAGCAGTTACCGGACTAGCGGAAACAATGAGCAGTTCTTC.